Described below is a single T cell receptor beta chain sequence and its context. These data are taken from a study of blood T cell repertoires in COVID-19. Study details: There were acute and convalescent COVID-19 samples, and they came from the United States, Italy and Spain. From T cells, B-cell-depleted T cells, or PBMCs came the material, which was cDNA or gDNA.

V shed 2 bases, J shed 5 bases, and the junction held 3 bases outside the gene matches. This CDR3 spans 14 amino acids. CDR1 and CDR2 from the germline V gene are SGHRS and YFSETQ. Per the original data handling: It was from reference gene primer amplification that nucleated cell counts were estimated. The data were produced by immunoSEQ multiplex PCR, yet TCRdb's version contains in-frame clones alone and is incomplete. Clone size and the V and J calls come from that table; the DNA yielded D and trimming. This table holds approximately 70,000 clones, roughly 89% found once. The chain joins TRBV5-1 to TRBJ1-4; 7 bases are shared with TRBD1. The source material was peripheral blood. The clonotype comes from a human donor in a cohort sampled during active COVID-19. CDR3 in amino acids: CASSLQGFNEKLFF. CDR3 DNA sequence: TGCGCCAGCAGCTTACAGGGGTTCAATGAAAAACTGTTTTTT.